This entry lists 18 T cell receptor beta chains sequenced from one sample in a study of T cell clonotyping in hematopoietic cell transplantation. Time point given: recipient sample about 28 days before transplant, after cytoreduction. Sequencing used immunoSEQ multiplex PCR; TCRdb keeps in-frame clones, though not all of them. Here the sample spans about 47,000 clones, around 80% being singletons. Sample: peripheral blood mononuclear cells, taken before stem cell transplant. The receptors originated from a man aged 55 to 70 with myelodysplastic syndrome. Some clones in this sample may be carry-over from other donors' samples.

The count of this clone is one. The chain employs TRBV4-3 and TRBJ2-5, with a possible D match to TRBD1 (6 bases). The germline CDR1 and CDR2 sequences are LGHNA and YSLEER. Trimming left V 4 bases short and J 5 bases short, with 11 bases between. This CDR3 comprises 13 residues. The CDR3 bases are TGCGCCAGCAGCCCACAGGGTGGGGAGACCCAGTACTTC. Translating gives CASSPQGGETQYF.

The gene calls are TRBV2 and TRBJ1-1, with unresolved D. Per the germline V gene, CDR1 is SNHLY and CDR2 is FYNNEI. The CDR3 runs 14 residues. The V gene lost 4 bases and the J gene lost 3 bases, with 12 bases spanning the gap. The CDR3: CASSAPGWDTEAFF. CDR3 nucleotide sequence: TGTGCCAGCAGTGCACCGGGGTGGGACACTGAAGCTTTCTTT.

The V gene is TRBV5-8, the J gene TRBJ2-2; no definite D call. Germline values: CDR1 SGHTS, CDR2 YDEGEE. Trimming took 4 bases from V and 0 from J, leaving 10 bases between them. The CDR3 consists of 15 residues. CDR3 sequence reads: CASSVRHSNTGELFF. As DNA, the CDR3 is TGTGCCAGCAGCGTCCGTCACTCGAACACCGGGGAGCTGTTTTTT.

The J gene is TRBJ2-5, the V gene TRBV11-2, with TRBD1 as a possible D gene (6 bases). Per germline, CDR1 SGHAT and CDR2 FQNNGV. CDR3 size: 15 residues. Deletions cut 2 bases from V and 1 base from J, with 11 bases between. CDR3 loop: CASSLTAGAQETQYF. The CDR3 coding sequence is TGTGCCAGCAGCTTAACGGCAGGGGCCCAAGAGACCCAGTACTTC.

This clone was found a few times. The chain has TRBV5-6 and TRBJ1-2; no reliable D call. The ends were cut back, 2 bases at V and 0 bases at J, with 8 bases in the middle. CDR3 length equals 14 residues. Germline CDR1 and CDR2: SGHDT and YYEEEE. CDR3 DNA sequence: TGTGCCAGCAGCTTCAGAGAGTCTAACTATGGCTACACCTTC. Translation: CASSFRESNYGYTF. Combining the CDR3 with reference TRBV5-6 and TRBJ1-2 gives the whole variable domain DAGVTQSPTHLIKTRGQQVTLRCSPKSGHDTVSWYQQALGQGPQFIFQYYEEEERQRGNFPDRFSGHQFPNYSSELNVNALLLGDSALYLCASSFRESNYGYTFGSGTRLTVV.

This rearrangement joins TRBV10-3 to TRBJ2-5, with 12 bases lining up with TRBD1. Germline-derived CDR1 and CDR2 are ENHRY and SYGVKD. The V gene end was trimmed by 3 bases and the J gene end by 11 bases; junction bases not matched to a gene: 13. This CDR3 has 16 residues. The CDR3 sequence is CAISDTGQGAAKVQYF. The CDR3 nucleotides are TGTGCCATCAGTGACACGGGACAGGGGGCGGCTAAGGTGCAGTACTTC.

In this sample, this clone turned up once. The chain combines TRBV4-3 with TRBJ2-7, with 12 bases lining up with TRBD2. The trim removed 7 bases at V and 0 bases at J, leaving 13 bases unmatched. Germline V CDR1 and CDR2: LGHNA, YSLEER. CDR3 length equals 18 residues. CDR3 region: CASNFSRLAGDYSYEQYF. The CDR3 DNA reads as TGCGCCAGCAACTTTAGTCGACTAGCGGGGGACTACTCCTACGAGCAGTACTTC.

In this sample, this clone turned up a few times. This rearrangement joins TRBV7-9 to TRBJ2-2; 14 nucleotides align to TRBD2. Germline V CDR1 and CDR2: SEHNR, FQNEAQ (reference sequence). Trimming at V came to 4 bases and at J to 4 bases, leaving 2 bases not matched to a gene. The CDR3 contains 16 residues. The CDR3: CASSSGLAGGTGELFF. The CDR3, as DNA: TGTGCCAGCAGCTCCGGACTAGCGGGGGGCACCGGGGAGCTGTTTTTT.

This clone was picked up a small number of times. This chain connects TRBV30 to TRBJ1-2; 7 bases agree with TRBD1. CDR1 is GTSNPN, CDR2 SVGIG, per germline (reference sequence). CDR3 length: 11 amino acids. After removal of 0 bases from V and 14 bases from J, the junction contained 6 bases not matched to a gene. CDR3 sequence (DNA): TGTGCCTGGAGTGTTAACAGGGGAACTACCTTC. Encoded protein: CAWSVNRGTTF.

V and J are TRBV19 and TRBJ2-7; D remains unclear. Trimming cost V 0 bases and J 3 bases, with 9 bases left between them. Germline V lookup: CDR1 LNHDA, CDR2 SQIVND (reference sequence). The CDR3 extends over 14 amino acids. The CDR3 DNA sequence: TGTGCCAGTAGTATAGACACGGCGTTCTACGAGCAGTACTTC. Translation gives CASSIDTAFYEQYF. The full variable domain, in which reference TRBV19 and TRBJ2-7 provide the parts outside the CDR3, is DGGITQSPKYLFRKEGQNVTLSCEQNLNHDAMYWYRQDPGQGLRLIYYSQIVNDFQKGDIAEGYSVSREKKESFPLTVTSAQKNPTAFYLCASSIDTAFYEQYFGPGTRLTVT.

The chain combines TRBV19 with TRBJ2-4, with TRBD1 identical over 10 bases. Per germline, CDR1 LNHDA and CDR2 SQIVND (reference sequence). The CDR3 covers 15 residues. V was pared by 3 bases and J by 8 bases, with 7 bases of the junction left unmatched. CDR3 sequence (DNA): TGTGCCAGTAGTATCTCCCCGACAGGGGGCCACATTCAGTACTTC. The encoded protein is CASSISPTGGHIQYF.

V is TRBV19 and J is TRBJ1-1; D ambiguous. CDR3 length: 18 residues. The V gene lost 5 bases and the J gene lost 0 bases, with 22 bases spanning the gap. CDR1 LNHDA and CDR2 SQIVND come from the germline V gene (reference sequence). The CDR3 nucleotides are TGTGCCAGTAGTTTTTTTCGGAGAGGGATAGGGATGAACACTGAAGCTTTCTTT. This sequence encodes CASSFFRRGIGMNTEAFF.

The gene calls are TRBV2 and TRBJ1-2, with D possibly being TRBD1 (5 bases). The germline gives CDR1 SNHLY, CDR2 FYNNEI. V was clipped by 2 bases and J by 7 bases, with 11 bases between them. This CDR3 region has 13 residues. The DNA for the CDR3 is TGTGCCAGCAGTGAACTGGGGGGAGGTGGCTACACCTTC. It translates to CASSELGGGGYTF. The variable domain in full, with the rest retrieved from reference TRBV2 and TRBJ1-2, is EPEVTQTPSHQVTQMGQEVILRCVPISNHLYFYWYRQILGQKVEFLVSFYNNEISEKSEIFDDQFSVERPDGSNFTLKIRSTKLEDSAMYFCASSELGGGGYTFGSGTRLTVV.

The chain recombines TRBV7-9 with TRBJ2-5; TRBD1 might be the D (6 bases). Trimming took 5 bases from V and 2 from J, leaving 12 bases between them. The CDR3 has 14 residues. CDR1 is SEHNR, CDR2 FQNEAQ, per germline (reference sequence). CDR3 in amino acids: CASSPGQLQETQYF. DNA for the CDR3: TGTGCCAGCAGCCCCGGACAGCTACAAGAGACCCAGTACTTC.

The gene calls are TRBV30 and TRBJ2-3; 11 nucleotides align to TRBD2. The CDR3 consists of 14 residues. Losses at the gene ends were 2 bases for V and 6 bases for J; bases not matched to a gene: 4. From germline, CDR1 is GTSNPN and CDR2 SVGIG (reference sequence). CDR3 in amino acids: CAWSRLAGSDTQYF. The CDR3 region has the DNA TGTGCCTGGAGTAGACTAGCGGGGTCGGATACGCAGTATTTT.

The chain couples TRBV6-6 to TRBJ2-7; 7 bases are shared with TRBD2. The length of the CDR3 is 13 residues. V trimming: 6 bases; J trimming: 2 bases; junction bases outside the gene matches: 4. Germline CDR1 and CDR2: MNHNY and SVGAGI (reference sequence). The CDR3 DNA sequence: TGTGCCAGCAGGGGGGGGTCCACCTACGAGCAGTACTTC. This sequence encodes CASRGGSTYEQYF.

CDR3 amino acids: CASSPDRERNIQYF. The CDR3, as DNA: TGTGCCAGCAGTCCAGACAGGGAGCGAAACATTCAGTACTTC. The chain is built from TRBV7-9 and TRBJ2-4, with 7 bases matching TRBD1. The length of the CDR3 is 14 residues. With 6 bases clipped from V and 6 bases from J, the junction kept 8 bases outside the gene matches. Germline V gene data show CDR1 as SEHNR and CDR2 as FQNEAQ (reference sequence).

V and J are TRBV28 and TRBJ1-2, with D uncertain. The CDR3 spans 14 residues. V lost 3 bases, J lost 4 bases, and 12 bases lay in between. Germline CDR1 and CDR2: MDHEN and SYDVKM. The DNA for the CDR3 is TGTGCCAGCAGTTTCCTCGGACCCAGCTATGGCTACACCTTC. Translated: CASSFLGPSYGYTF.